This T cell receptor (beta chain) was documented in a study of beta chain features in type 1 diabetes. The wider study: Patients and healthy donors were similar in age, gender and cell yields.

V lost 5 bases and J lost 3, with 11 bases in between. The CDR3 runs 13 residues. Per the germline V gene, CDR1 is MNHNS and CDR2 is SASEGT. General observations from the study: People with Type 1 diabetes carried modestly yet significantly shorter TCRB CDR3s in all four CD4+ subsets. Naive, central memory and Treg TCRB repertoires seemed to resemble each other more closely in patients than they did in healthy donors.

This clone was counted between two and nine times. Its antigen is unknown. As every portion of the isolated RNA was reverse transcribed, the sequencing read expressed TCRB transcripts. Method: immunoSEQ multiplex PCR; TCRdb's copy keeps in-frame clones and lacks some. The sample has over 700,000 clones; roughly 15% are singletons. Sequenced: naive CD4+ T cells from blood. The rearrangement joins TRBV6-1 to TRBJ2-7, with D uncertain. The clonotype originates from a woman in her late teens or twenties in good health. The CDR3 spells CASSRSDFYEQYF. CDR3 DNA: TGTGCCAGCAGTAGGTCAGATTTCTACGAGCAGTACTTC.